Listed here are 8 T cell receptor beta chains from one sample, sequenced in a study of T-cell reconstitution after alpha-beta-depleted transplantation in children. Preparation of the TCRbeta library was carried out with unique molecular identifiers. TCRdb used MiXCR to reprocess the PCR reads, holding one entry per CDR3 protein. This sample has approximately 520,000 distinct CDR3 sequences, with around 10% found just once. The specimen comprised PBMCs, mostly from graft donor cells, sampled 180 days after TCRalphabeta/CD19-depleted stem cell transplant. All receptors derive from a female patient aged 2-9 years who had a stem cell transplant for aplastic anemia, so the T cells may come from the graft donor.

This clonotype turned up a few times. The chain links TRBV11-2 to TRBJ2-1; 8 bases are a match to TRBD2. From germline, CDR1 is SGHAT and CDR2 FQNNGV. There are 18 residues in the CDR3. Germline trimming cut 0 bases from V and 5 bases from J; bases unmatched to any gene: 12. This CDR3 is CASSLDLGAGVVDNEQFF. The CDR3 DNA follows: TGTGCCAGCAGCTTAGATCTTGGAGCGGGAGTAGTTGACAATGAGCAGTTCTTC.

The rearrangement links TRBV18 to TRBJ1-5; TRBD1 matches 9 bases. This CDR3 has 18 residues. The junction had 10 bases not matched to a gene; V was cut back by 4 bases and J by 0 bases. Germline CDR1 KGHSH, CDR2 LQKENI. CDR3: CASSRSRTGANSNQPQHF. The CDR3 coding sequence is TGTGCCAGCTCACGTTCACGGACAGGGGCAAATAGCAATCAGCCCCAGCATTTT.

In nucleotides, the CDR3 is TGCAGCGTTCAAGGGGGAGGAGCGTCCGGGGAGCTGTTTTTT. Amino acid sequence: CSVQGGGASGELFF. This chain connects TRBV29-1 to TRBJ2-2; either TRBD1 or TRBD2 may fit D (6 bases each). This CDR3 has 14 residues. Deletions cut 5 bases from V and 6 bases from J, with 16 bases between. Germline V gene data show CDR1 as SQVTM and CDR2 as ANQGSEA.

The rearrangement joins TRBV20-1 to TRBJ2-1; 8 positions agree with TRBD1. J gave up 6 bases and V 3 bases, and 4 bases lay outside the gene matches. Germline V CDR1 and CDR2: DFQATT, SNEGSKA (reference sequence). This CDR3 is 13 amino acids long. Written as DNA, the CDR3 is TGCAGTGCTAGTGACAGGGGCCCCAATGAGCAGTTCTTC. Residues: CSASDRGPNEQFF.

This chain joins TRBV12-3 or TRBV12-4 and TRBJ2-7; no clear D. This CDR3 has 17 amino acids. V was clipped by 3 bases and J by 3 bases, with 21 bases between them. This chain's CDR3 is CASSFPTGEPRVYEQYF. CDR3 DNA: TGTGCCAGCAGTTTCCCCACTGGCGAGCCCAGAGTCTACGAGCAGTACTTC.

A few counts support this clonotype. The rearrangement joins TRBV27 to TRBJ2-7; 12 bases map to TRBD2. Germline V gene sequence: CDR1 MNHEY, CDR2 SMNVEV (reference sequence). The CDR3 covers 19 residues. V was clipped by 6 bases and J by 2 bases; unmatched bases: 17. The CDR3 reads CASRPYPIPASGRAYEQYF. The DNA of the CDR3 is TGTGCCAGCAGGCCTTACCCGATCCCAGCTAGCGGGAGGGCCTACGAGCAGTACTTC.

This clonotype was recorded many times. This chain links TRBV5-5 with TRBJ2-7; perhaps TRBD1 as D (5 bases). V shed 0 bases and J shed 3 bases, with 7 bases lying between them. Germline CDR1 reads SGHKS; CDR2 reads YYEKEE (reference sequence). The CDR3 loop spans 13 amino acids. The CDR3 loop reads CASSLAQGYEQYV. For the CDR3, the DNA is TGTGCCAGCAGCTTGGCGCAGGGCTACGAGCAGTACGTC.

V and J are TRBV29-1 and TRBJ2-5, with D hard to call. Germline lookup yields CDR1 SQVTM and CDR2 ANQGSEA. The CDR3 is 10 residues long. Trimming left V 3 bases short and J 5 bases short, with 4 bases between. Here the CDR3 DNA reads TGCAGCGTTGACTGGGAGACCCAGTACTTC. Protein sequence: CSVDWETQYF.